A single sample gave rise to the 23 T cell receptor beta chains below, sequenced in a study of blood T cell repertoires in COVID-19. Profiled with immunoSEQ multiplex PCR; TCRdb holds only in-frame clones, not every one. The sample holds roughly 60,000 clones, around nine tenths seen once. The sample was peripheral blood. Receptors were obtained from a human donor with active COVID-19. The donor label of this sample is uncertain.

The count of this clone is one. The chain joins TRBV6-6 to TRBJ2-2, with D unresolved. The ends were cut back, 6 bases at V and 6 bases at J, with 11 bases in the middle. CDR1 and CDR2 from the germline V gene are MNHNY and SVGAGI (reference sequence). This CDR3 has 13 residues. CDR3 sequence: CASSPSSAGELFF. The CDR3 DNA follows: TGTGCCAGCAGCCCTAGTTCAGCCGGGGAGCTGTTTTTT.

The chain is built from TRBV5-5 and TRBJ1-5; tentatively, D is TRBD1 (6 bases). The V gene's germline CDR1 is SGHKS and CDR2 YYEKEE (reference sequence). Trimming removed 5 bases from V and 8 bases from J, with 17 bases in between. This CDR3 has 14 amino acids. DNA of the CDR3: TGTGCCAGCAGTTCCAATCAGGGGTTGGAGCCCCAGCATTTT. Translated, it gives CASSSNQGLEPQHF.

DNA for the CDR3: TGTGCCAGCTCACCTGGGACAGGGGGCTATCAGCCCCAGCATTTT. Encoded protein: CASSPGTGGYQPQHF. The chain couples TRBV18 to TRBJ1-5, with 12 positions matching TRBD1. Germline values: CDR1 KGHSH, CDR2 LQKENI. Trimming cost V 3 bases and J 5 bases; bases outside gene matches: 2. The CDR3 has 15 residues.

The J gene is TRBJ2-1, the V gene TRBV11-2; no firm D call. The CDR3 is 17 amino acids. The V end lost 1 base, the J end lost 1 base, and 14 bases lay between the germline ends. Germline CDR1 SGHAT, CDR2 FQNNGV. The CDR3 sequence is CASSLGPPAASYNEQFF. The CDR3 DNA is TGTGCCAGCAGCTTAGGCCCGCCGGCGGCATCCTACAATGAGCAGTTCTTC.

This rearrangement joins TRBV28 to TRBJ1-2; 7 bases align to TRBD1. Germline trimming cut 2 bases from V and 4 bases from J; bases unmatched to any gene: 7. Germline V gene lookup returns CDR1 MDHEN and CDR2 SYDVKM. This CDR3 has 15 residues. The CDR3 spells CASSLRQGFSYGYTF. The CDR3 bases are TGTGCCAGCAGTTTACGACAGGGCTTTAGCTATGGCTACACCTTC.

The V call is TRBV2, the J call TRBJ2-7; D is unclear. The germline V and J ends were trimmed by 8 bases and 4 bases, with 9 bases remaining between them. The germline CDR1 and CDR2 sequences are SNHLY and FYNNEI. The CDR3 sequence is 11 residues long. The CDR3 protein is CASLRYYEQYF. CDR3 nucleotides: TGTGCCAGCCTACGTTATTACGAGCAGTACTTC. The full variable domain, rest sourced from reference TRBV2 and TRBJ2-7, is EPEVTQTPSHQVTQMGQEVILRCVPISNHLYFYWYRQILGQKVEFLVSFYNNEISEKSEIFDDQFSVERPDGSNFTLKIRSTKLEDSAMYFCASLRYYEQYFGPGTRLTVT.

The gene calls are TRBV2 and TRBJ2-2; the match to TRBD1 covers 7 bases. V was pared by 1 base and J by 6 bases, with 5 bases of the junction left unmatched. The CDR3 has 15 residues. In germline, CDR1 is SNHLY, CDR2 FYNNEI. CDR3 coding DNA: TGTGCCAGCAGTGAAGGGACAGGTTATTCCGGGGAGCTGTTTTTT. Protein sequence: CASSEGTGYSGELFF.

The V call is TRBV7-2, the J call TRBJ2-2; D not resolved. Looked up from germline, CDR1 is SGHTA and CDR2 is FQGNSA. The CDR3 runs to 15 residues. V lost 5 bases and J lost 0, with 10 bases in between. The CDR3 sequence is CASSPYAANTGELFF. The CDR3 DNA follows: TGTGCCAGCAGCCCTTACGCGGCGAACACCGGGGAGCTGTTTTTT.

V and J are TRBV7-2 and TRBJ2-7, with TRBD1 as a possible D gene (6 bases). This CDR3 contains 14 residues. V was clipped by 4 bases and J by 7 bases, with 17 bases between them. The germline CDR1 and CDR2 sequences are SGHTA and FQGNSA. CDR3 region: CASSSQPGDGEQYF. In DNA form, the CDR3 reads TGTGCCAGCAGCTCACAACCAGGGGATGGGGAGCAGTACTTC.

The genes are TRBV5-1 and TRBJ2-7, with 13 bases lining up with TRBD2. The CDR3 covers 16 residues. V shed 0 bases, J shed 0 bases, and the junction held 0 bases outside the gene matches. Germline values: CDR1 SGHRS, CDR2 YFSETQ. The CDR3 is CASSLGLAGGSYEQYF. In DNA form, the CDR3 reads TGCGCCAGCAGCTTGGGACTAGCGGGGGGCTCCTACGAGCAGTACTTC.

This clone appeared a single time. The chain uses TRBV7-2 and TRBJ2-3, with D unresolved. Trimming stripped 1 base from V and 2 bases from J, with 7 bases between. The CDR3 is made up of 14 amino acids. Germline values: CDR1 SGHTA, CDR2 FQGNSA. The CDR3 reads CASSLERLTDTQYF. CDR3 nucleotide sequence: TGTGCCAGCAGCTTAGAGCGTCTCACAGATACGCAGTATTTT.

The rearrangement joins TRBV11-2 to TRBJ2-3; 7 bases match TRBD2. J was trimmed by 3 bases and V by 0 bases; bases with no gene match: 3. Germline V gives CDR1 SGHAT, CDR2 FQNNGV. The CDR3 loop spans 15 amino acids. The CDR3 is CASSLDGRGTDTQYF. The CDR3 nucleotides read TGTGCCAGCAGCTTAGATGGGCGGGGGACAGATACGCAGTATTTT.

The chain links TRBV5-1 to TRBJ1-2; tentative D call: TRBD1 (5 bases). Germline V gene data show CDR1 as SGHRS and CDR2 as YFSETQ. The ends were cut back, 0 bases at V and 3 bases at J, with 12 bases in the middle. The CDR3 sequence is 15 residues long. The CDR3 DNA sequence: TGCGCCAGCAGCTTGGAACAGGCAACCGACTATGGCTACACCTTC. Translation gives CASSLEQATDYGYTF.

This clone has a single count. The rearrangement uses TRBV18 and TRBJ2-5, with no clear D. There are 12 residues in the CDR3. Germline loops: CDR1 KGHSH, CDR2 LQKENI. V dropped 6 bases and J dropped 5 bases, with 10 bases sitting between them. DNA of the CDR3: TGTGCCAGCTCCCAGAACGGGGAGACCCAGTACTTC. This gives the protein CASSQNGETQYF.

This chain connects TRBV4-1 to TRBJ1-5; tentatively, D is TRBD1 (5 bases). The CDR3 consists of 15 residues. The V gene's germline CDR1 is MGHRA and CDR2 YSYEKL. V lost 3 bases, J lost 0 bases, and 9 bases lay in between. The CDR3 DNA reads TGCGCCAGCAGCCATTCAGGGTTTAGCAATCAGCCCCAGCATTTT. This encodes CASSHSGFSNQPQHF.

The V gene is TRBV9, the J gene TRBJ1-5; TRBD1 agrees at 7 bases. CDR1 and CDR2 from the germline V gene are SGDLS and YYNGEE. This CDR3 comprises 15 residues. With V trimmed by 9 bases and J by 2 bases, 11 bases remained unmatched. CDR3 DNA sequence: TGTGCCATCCAACAGGGGTTAGAGGGCAATCAGCCCCAGCATTTT. This translates into CAIQQGLEGNQPQHF. Full variable domain (remainder filled in from reference TRBV9 and TRBJ1-5): DSGVTQTPKHLITATGQRVTLRCSPRSGDLSVYWYQQSLDQGLQFLIQYYNGEERAKGNILERFSAQQFPDLHSELNLSSLELGDSALYFCAIQQGLEGNQPQHFGDGTRLSIL.

The rearrangement uses TRBV30 and TRBJ1-2, with unresolved D. CDR1 and CDR2 from the germline V gene are GTSNPN and SVGIG (reference sequence). The length of the CDR3 is 13 residues. V was clipped by 3 bases and J by 8 bases, with 16 bases between them. CDR3 DNA: TGTGCCTGGAGGAGATTCACGGGTTCGGGCTACACCTTC. Protein sequence: CAWRRFTGSGYTF.

V is TRBV18 and J is TRBJ1-1, with 11 positions matching TRBD1. After removal of 3 bases from V and 2 bases from J, the junction contained 8 bases not matched to a gene. CDR3 length: 17 amino acids. Germline V gene lookup returns CDR1 KGHSH and CDR2 LQKENI. The CDR3 is CASSPRTGGFDNTEAFF. In nucleotides, the CDR3 is TGTGCCAGCTCACCGCGGACAGGGGGCTTCGACAACACTGAAGCTTTCTTT.

The sample holds a few counts of this clone. The chain combines TRBV6-2 or TRBV6-3 with TRBJ2-5, with TRBD1 matching over 8 bases. Germline assignment: CDR1 MNHEY and CDR2 SVGEGT. This CDR3 has 16 amino acids. The junction had 9 bases not matched to a gene; V was cut back by 6 bases and J by 0 bases. The CDR3 DNA sequence: TGTGCCAGCAGCCACGGGACAGGCAAGTACCAAGAGACCCAGTACTTC. Its protein is CASSHGTGKYQETQYF.

The chain couples TRBV6-5 to TRBJ2-1; D possibly corresponds to TRBD2 (7 bases). The CDR3 runs 15 residues. The ends were cut back, 5 bases at V and 9 bases at J, with 20 bases in the middle. CDR1 and CDR2 (germline): MNHEY, SVGAGI. CDR3 DNA sequence: TGTGCCAGCAGTCGCGGGGGACAAAACTACGGTGAGCAGTTCTTC. Residues: CASSRGGQNYGEQFF.

The gene calls are TRBV3-1 (or the pseudogene TRBV3-2) and TRBJ2-2, with 7 positions matching TRBD1. This CDR3 region has 17 residues. CDR1 is LGHDT, CDR2 YNNKEL, per germline (reference sequence). V gave up 1 base and J gave up 0 bases; unmatched junction bases: 5. The DNA of the CDR3 is TGTGCCAGCAGCCAAGGGTTACAGGGGTCGAACACCGGGGAGCTGTTTTTT. This codes for CASSQGLQGSNTGELFF.

The chain recombines TRBV28 with TRBJ2-7; 10 nucleotides agree with TRBD1. Germline values: CDR1 MDHEN, CDR2 SYDVKM. The CDR3 consists of 15 residues. V shed 2 bases and J 7 bases; nucleotides not matched to a gene: 8. The CDR3 loop reads CASSLPDRGPEEQYF. The CDR3 nucleotides are TGTGCCAGCAGTTTACCTGACAGGGGGCCGGAGGAGCAGTACTTC.

This chain links TRBV9 with TRBJ1-6, with D perhaps TRBD1 (6 bases). The V gene's germline CDR1 is SGDLS and CDR2 YYNGEE. The CDR3 extends over 15 amino acids. V lost 5 bases, J lost 0 bases, and 9 bases lay in between. The CDR3 region has the DNA TGTGCCAGCAGGCAGGGGAGCTCCTATAATTCACCCCTCCACTTT. Encoded protein: CASRQGSSYNSPLHF.